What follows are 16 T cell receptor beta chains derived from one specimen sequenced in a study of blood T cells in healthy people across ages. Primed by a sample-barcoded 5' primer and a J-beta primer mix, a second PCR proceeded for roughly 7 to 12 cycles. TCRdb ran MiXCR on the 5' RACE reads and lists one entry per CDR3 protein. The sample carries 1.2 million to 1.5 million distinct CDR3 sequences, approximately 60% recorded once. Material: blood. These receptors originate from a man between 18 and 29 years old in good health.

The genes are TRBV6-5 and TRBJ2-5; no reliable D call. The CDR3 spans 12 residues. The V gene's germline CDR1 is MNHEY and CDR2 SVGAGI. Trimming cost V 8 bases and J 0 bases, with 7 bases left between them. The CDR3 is CASGRDQETQYF. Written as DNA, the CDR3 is TGTGCCAGCGGTCGGGACCAAGAGACCCAGTACTTC.

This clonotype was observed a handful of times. The CDR3 DNA sequence: TGTGCCAGCAGTTCCTGGGAAGCGGGGGGGCCAGGAGATACGCAGTATTTT. Translated: CASSSWEAGGPGDTQYF. The rearrangement uses TRBV6-5 and TRBJ2-3, with 10 positions matching TRBD2. Per germline, CDR1 MNHEY and CDR2 SVGAGI. V lost 4 bases and J lost 5; bases outside the gene matches: 12. The length of the CDR3 is 17 residues.

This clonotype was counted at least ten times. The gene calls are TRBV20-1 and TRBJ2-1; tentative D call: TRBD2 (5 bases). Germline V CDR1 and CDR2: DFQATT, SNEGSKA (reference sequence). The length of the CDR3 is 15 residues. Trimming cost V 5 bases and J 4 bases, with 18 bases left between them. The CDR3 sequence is CSASPRAEGYNEQFF. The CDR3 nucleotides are TGCAGTGCTTCACCTAGGGCTGAGGGATACAATGAGCAGTTCTTC.

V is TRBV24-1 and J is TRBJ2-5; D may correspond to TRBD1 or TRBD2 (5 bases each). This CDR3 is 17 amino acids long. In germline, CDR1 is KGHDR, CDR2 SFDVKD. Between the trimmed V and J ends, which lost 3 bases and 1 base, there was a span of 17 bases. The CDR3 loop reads CATSDGTSGSFQETQYF. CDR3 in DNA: TGTGCCACCAGTGATGGGACCAGCGGATCCTTCCAAGAGACCCAGTACTTC.

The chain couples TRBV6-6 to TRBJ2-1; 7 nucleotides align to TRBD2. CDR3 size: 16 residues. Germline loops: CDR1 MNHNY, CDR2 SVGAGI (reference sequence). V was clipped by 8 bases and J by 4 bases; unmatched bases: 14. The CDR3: CASAPGASGFYNEQFF. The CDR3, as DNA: TGTGCCAGCGCTCCCGGGGCTAGCGGATTTTACAATGAGCAGTTCTTC.

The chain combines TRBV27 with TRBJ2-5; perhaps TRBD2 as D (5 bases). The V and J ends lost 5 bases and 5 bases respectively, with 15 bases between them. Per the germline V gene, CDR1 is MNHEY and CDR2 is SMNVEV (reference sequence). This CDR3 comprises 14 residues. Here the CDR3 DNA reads TGTGCCAGCAGTGTAAGCCCCGGGGTGGAGACCCAGTACTTC. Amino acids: CASSVSPGVETQYF.

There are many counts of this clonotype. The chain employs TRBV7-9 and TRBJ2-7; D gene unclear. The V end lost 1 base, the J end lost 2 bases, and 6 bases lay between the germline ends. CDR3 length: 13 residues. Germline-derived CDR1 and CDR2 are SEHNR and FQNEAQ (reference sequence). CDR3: CASSLVGAYEQYF. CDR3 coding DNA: TGTGCCAGCAGCTTAGTCGGTGCCTACGAGCAGTACTTC.

The CDR3 DNA reads TGCAGTGCTGGACGGACAGAGCAGTACTTC. Protein: CSAGRTEQYF. The V and J genes are TRBV20-1 and TRBJ2-4; possibly TRBD1 for D (6 bases). The CDR3 extends over 10 amino acids. Germline V gives CDR1 DFQATT, CDR2 SNEGSKA (reference sequence). The germline V and J ends were trimmed by 5 bases and 13 bases, with 12 bases remaining between them.

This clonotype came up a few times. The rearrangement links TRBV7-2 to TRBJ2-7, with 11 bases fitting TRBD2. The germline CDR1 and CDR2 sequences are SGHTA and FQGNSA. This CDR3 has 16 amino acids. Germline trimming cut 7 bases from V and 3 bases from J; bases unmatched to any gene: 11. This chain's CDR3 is CASTDTGLAVNYEQYF. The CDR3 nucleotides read TGTGCCAGCACCGACACGGGACTAGCGGTGAACTACGAGCAGTACTTC.

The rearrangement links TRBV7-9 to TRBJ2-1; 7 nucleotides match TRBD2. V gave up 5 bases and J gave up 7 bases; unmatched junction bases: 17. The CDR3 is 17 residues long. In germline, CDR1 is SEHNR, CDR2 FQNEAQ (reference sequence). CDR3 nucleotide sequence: TGTGCCAGCAGCCGTCGGGTAGAGGGAGGGAATGAGAATGAGCAGTTCTTC. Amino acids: CASSRRVEGGNENEQFF.

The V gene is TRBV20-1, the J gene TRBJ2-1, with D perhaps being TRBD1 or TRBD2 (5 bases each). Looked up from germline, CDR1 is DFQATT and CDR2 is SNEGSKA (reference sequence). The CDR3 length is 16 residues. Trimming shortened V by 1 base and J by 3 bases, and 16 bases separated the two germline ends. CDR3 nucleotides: TGCAGTGCTAGAGGGGTATCGGGGCGGGTCTACAATGAGCAGTTCTTC. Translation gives CSARGVSGRVYNEQFF.

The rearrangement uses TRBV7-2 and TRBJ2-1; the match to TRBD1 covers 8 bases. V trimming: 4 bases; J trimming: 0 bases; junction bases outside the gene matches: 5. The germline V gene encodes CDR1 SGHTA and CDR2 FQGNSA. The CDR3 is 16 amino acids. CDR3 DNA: TGTGCCAGCAGCTCCCGGACAGGGATCTCCTACAATGAGCAGTTCTTC. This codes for CASSSRTGISYNEQFF.

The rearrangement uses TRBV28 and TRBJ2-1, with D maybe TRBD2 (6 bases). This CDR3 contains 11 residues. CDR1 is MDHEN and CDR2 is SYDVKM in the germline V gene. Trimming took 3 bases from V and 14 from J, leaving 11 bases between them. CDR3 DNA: TGTGCCAGCAGTTTTGGGACTCCGGAGTTCTTC. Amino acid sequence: CASSFGTPEFF.

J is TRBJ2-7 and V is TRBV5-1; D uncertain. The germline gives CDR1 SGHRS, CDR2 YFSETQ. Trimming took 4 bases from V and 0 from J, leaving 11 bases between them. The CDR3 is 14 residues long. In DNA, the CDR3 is TGCGCCAGCAGCGCCAGGTTGGGCTCCTACGAGCAGTACTTC. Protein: CASSARLGSYEQYF.

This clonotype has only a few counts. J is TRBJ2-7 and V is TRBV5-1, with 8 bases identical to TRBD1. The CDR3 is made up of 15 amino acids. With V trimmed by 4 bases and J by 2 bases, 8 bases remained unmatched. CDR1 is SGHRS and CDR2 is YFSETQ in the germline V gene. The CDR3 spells CASSPVGQGTYEQYF. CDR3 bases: TGCGCCAGCAGCCCAGTCGGACAGGGAACCTACGAGCAGTACTTC.

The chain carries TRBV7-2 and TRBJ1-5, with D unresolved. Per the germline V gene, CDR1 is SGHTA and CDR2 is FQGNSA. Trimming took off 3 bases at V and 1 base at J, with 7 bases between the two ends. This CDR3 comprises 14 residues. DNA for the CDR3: TGTGCCAGCAGCTTGTTACAAAGCAATCAGCCCCAGCATTTT. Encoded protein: CASSLLQSNQPQHF.